What follows describes a single T cell receptor (beta chain). Its specificity is unknown. The entry originates in a study of cytomegalovirus exposure and HLA in healthy donors. Whole-study results and caveats: Rarity marked most TCR sequences, yet some public TCRs occurred in many donors. Reports state that TCR beta sequences accurately predicted most subjects' HLA-A and HLA-B alleles.

Germline CDR1 and CDR2: MDHEN and SYDVKM. CDR3 length equals 14 residues. V was cut by 5 bases and J by 7 bases, with 14 bases left in between. PCR employed 60 Vbeta and 13 Jbeta primers. Libraries were prepared by immunoSEQ multiplex PCR; TCRdb keeps only in-frame clonotypes and omits some of them. The data hold roughly 150,000 clones, with 80% to 85% observed a single time. This TCR derives from a girl aged 2 to 10 in good health and CMV-seropositive. The chain couples TRBV28 to TRBJ1-4; D may be TRBD1 (6 bases). Sequenced: PBMCs. The CDR3 here is CASSPAGAAEKLFF. CDR3 coding DNA: TGTGCCAGCAGTCCCGCAGGGGCGGCTGAAAAACTGTTTTTT.